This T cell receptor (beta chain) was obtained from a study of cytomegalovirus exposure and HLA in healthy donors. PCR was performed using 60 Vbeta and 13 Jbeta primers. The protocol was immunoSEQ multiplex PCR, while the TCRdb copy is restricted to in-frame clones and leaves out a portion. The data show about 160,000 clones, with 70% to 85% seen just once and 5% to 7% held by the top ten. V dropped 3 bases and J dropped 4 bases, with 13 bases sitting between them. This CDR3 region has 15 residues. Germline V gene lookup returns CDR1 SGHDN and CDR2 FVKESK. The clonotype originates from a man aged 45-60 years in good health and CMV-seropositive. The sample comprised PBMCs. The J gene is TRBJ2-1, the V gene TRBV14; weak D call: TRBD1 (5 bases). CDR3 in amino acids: CASSHHRSRYNEQFF. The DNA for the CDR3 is TGTGCCAGCAGCCACCACAGGTCCAGATACAATGAGCAGTTCTTC.